This entry lists 9 T cell receptor beta chains sequenced from one sample in a study of immune evolution from preneoplasia to lung adenocarcinoma. Repertoires were generated with immunoSEQ multiplex PCR, while TCRdb's copy carries only in-frame clones and drops some. The table records roughly 5,200 clones, around 80% of them present only once. The sample was FFPE normal lung tissue adjacent to the tumor. These receptors all stem from a person aged 50-75 years with lung adenocarcinoma.

This clone was observed once. This chain connects TRBV6-5 to TRBJ2-7; D uncertain. The CDR3 has 13 residues. The ends were cut back, 2 bases at V and 6 bases at J, with 11 bases in the middle. CDR1 and CDR2 (germline): MNHEY, SVGAGI. CDR3 loop: CASSYAATVEQYF. CDR3 DNA sequence: TGTGCCAGCAGTTACGCGGCTACTGTCGAGCAGTACTTC.

The rearrangement joins TRBV9 to TRBJ1-2; D remains unclear. Trimming took 0 bases from V and 2 from J, leaving 5 bases between them. Germline loops: CDR1 SGDLS, CDR2 YYNGEE. The CDR3 contains 13 residues. The CDR3, as DNA: TGTGCCAGCAGCGTAGACAGAAACTATGGCTACACCTTC. Translation: CASSVDRNYGYTF.

The gene calls are TRBV30 and TRBJ2-3, with D possibly matching TRBD2 (6 bases). Germline V lookup: CDR1 GTSNPN, CDR2 SVGIG (reference sequence). The ends were cut back, 3 bases at V and 3 bases at J, with 16 bases in the middle. The CDR3 is 15 amino acids. CDR3 sequence reads: CAWSPSGGFTDTQYF. As DNA, the CDR3 is TGTGCCTGGAGCCCATCCGGGGGATTTACAGATACGCAGTATTTT.

The chain couples TRBV2 to TRBJ2-3; D is unresolved. The V gene lost 2 bases and the J gene lost 0 bases, with 6 bases spanning the gap. This CDR3 has 14 residues. Germline assignment: CDR1 SNHLY and CDR2 FYNNEI. DNA for the CDR3: TGTGCCAGCAGTGAATACGGGAGCACAGATACGCAGTATTTT. This translates into CASSEYGSTDTQYF.

The V and J genes are TRBV5-1 and TRBJ2-4, with 11 bases that match TRBD2. The CDR3 is 16 amino acids. The V gene end was trimmed by 6 bases and the J gene end by 8 bases; junction bases not matched to a gene: 13. Germline-derived CDR1 and CDR2 are SGHRS and YFSETQ. Here the CDR3 DNA reads TGCGCCAGCAAGGTAGGGACTAGCGGTGATACTGACATTCAGTACTTC. It encodes CASKVGTSGDTDIQYF.

The J gene is TRBJ1-4, the V gene TRBV27, with no clear D. The germline CDR1 and CDR2 sequences are MNHEY and SMNVEV (reference sequence). This CDR3 is 15 amino acids long. The V end lost 0 bases, the J end lost 5 bases, and 10 bases lay between the germline ends. The CDR3 DNA is TGTGCCAGCAGTTTATCGTGGCAGGCAAATGAAAAACTGTTTTTT. Its translation: CASSLSWQANEKLFF.

This clone was detected only a few times. This chain uses TRBV10-3 with TRBJ2-7; D is unclear. This CDR3 contains 13 residues. The V end was cut by 2 bases, the J end by 3 bases, with 8 bases between. CDR1 is ENHRY, CDR2 SYGVKD, per germline. CDR3 sequence (DNA): TGTGCCATCAGTGAGGGCCCCGGCTACGAGCAGTACGTC. Translating it yields CAISEGPGYEQYV.

The V call is TRBV19, the J call TRBJ2-1, with unresolved D. CDR1 and CDR2 (germline): LNHDA, SQIVND (reference sequence). Trimming took off 1 base at V and 3 bases at J, with 7 bases between the two ends. The CDR3 runs 14 residues. CDR3 region: CASSIVQNYNEQFF. The CDR3 region has the DNA TGTGCCAGTAGTATAGTGCAGAACTACAATGAGCAGTTCTTC.

J is TRBJ1-2 and V is TRBV28; TRBD1 matches 7 bases. The germline V gene encodes CDR1 MDHEN and CDR2 SYDVKM. After removal of 5 bases from V and 8 bases from J, the junction contained 8 bases not matched to a gene. The CDR3 has 13 amino acids. CDR3 region: CASSLTHRGGYTF. CDR3 DNA: TGTGCCAGCAGTCTCACTCACAGGGGAGGCTACACCTTC.